This is a list of T cell receptor beta chains from one sample in a study of T cells in localized non-small cell lung cancer. Some clones are missing from TCRdb's copy, which holds only in-frame ones; the method was immunoSEQ multiplex PCR. The profile shows roughly 76,000 clones, less than 85% of them singletons. Source: PBMCs, taken before any cancer treatment. The receptors here all came from a man aged 40 to 75 with stage II squamous cell lung carcinoma. The CDR3 runs from the conserved cysteine through the conserved F or W. Fields, in order: V gene, J gene, D gene, clone size, CDR3 DNA, CDR3 protein. D genes are given only for firm matches. Clone size, where shown, is once, few, many, or a class for clones that have expanded.

V: TRBV28; J: TRBJ1-2; D: NA; size: few; DNA: TGTGCCAGCAGTACCGGGGCGGGATCTCACGGCTACACCTTC; CDR3: CASSTGAGSHGYTF
V: TRBV27; J: TRBJ1-2; D: TRBD1; size: NA; DNA: TGTGCCAGCACCCGATGGACAGGGGCCGCTAACTATGGCTACACCTTC; CDR3: CASTRWTGAANYGYTF
V: TRBV9; J: TRBJ2-1; D: TRBD2; size: few; DNA: TGTGCCAGCAGTTGGACTAGCGACCAAGACCGTGAGCAGTTCTTC; CDR3: CASSWTSDQDREQFF
V: TRBV18; J: TRBJ2-1; D: NA; size: NA; DNA: TGTGCCAGCTCACCACCGGGGTTCAATGAGCAGTTCTTC; CDR3: CASSPPGFNEQFF
V: TRBV7-2; J: TRBJ2-7; D: NA; size: few; DNA: TGTGCCAGCAGCTGGGGTTCCTACGAGCAGTACTTC; CDR3: CASSWGSYEQYF
V: TRBV7-9; J: TRBJ2-1; D: NA; size: NA; DNA: TGTGCCAGCAGGTCGGACGGCTACAATGAGCAGTTCTTC; CDR3: CASRSDGYNEQFF
V: TRBV7-9; J: TRBJ2-5; D: NA; size: NA; DNA: TGTGCCAGCAGCTCACAGTGGGAGACCCAGTACTTC; CDR3: CASSSQWETQYF
V: TRBV30; J: TRBJ2-1; D: NA; size: NA; DNA: TGTGCCTGGAGCCCGGACAGCTACTCCTACAATGAGCAGTTCTTC; CDR3: CAWSPDSYSYNEQFF
V: TRBV7-2; J: TRBJ2-6; D: NA; size: NA; DNA: TGTGCCAGCAGCTCCAGGGTTGCTGGGGCCAACGTCCTGACTTTC; CDR3: CASSSRVAGANVLTF
V: TRBV18; J: TRBJ1-4; D: NA; size: once; DNA: TGTGCCAGCTCACCGAGCTCGGGTAATGAAAAACTGTTTTTT; CDR3: CASSPSSGNEKLFF
V: TRBV30; J: TRBJ1-1; D: TRBD1; size: once; DNA: TGTGCCTGGAGCCTCTGGGGGACAGGGACTGAAGCTTTCTTT; CDR3: CAWSLWGTGTEAFF
V: TRBV27; J: TRBJ2-6; D: NA; size: NA; DNA: TGTGCCAGCAGTTTCGACGGTTCTGGGGCCAACGTCCTGACTTTC; CDR3: CASSFDGSGANVLTF
V: TRBV28; J: TRBJ2-7; D: TRBD1; size: few; DNA: TGTGCCAGCACCTGGACAGGGGCGTCCTACGAGCAGTACTTC; CDR3: CASTWTGASYEQYF
V: TRBV2; J: TRBJ2-5; D: NA; size: NA; DNA: TGTGCCAGCAGTGAGCGAGAGGGACAAGTGAGGACCCAGTACTTC; CDR3: CASSEREGQVRTQYF
V: TRBV18; J: TRBJ1-2; D: NA; size: NA; DNA: TGTGCCAGCTCACCCGGCGCCTTCGGCTATGGCTACACCTTC; CDR3: CASSPGAFGYGYTF
V: TRBV2; J: TRBJ2-2; D: TRBD1; size: few; DNA: TGTGCCAGCAGACAGGGGGCGGGGACCGGGGAGCTGTTTTTT; CDR3: CASRQGAGTGELFF